This TCR beta chain was recorded in a study of T cell responses to AZD1222 COVID-19 vaccine. Study-wide findings and caveats: An increase in Spike-specific TCR breadth and depth was observed after two AZD1222 doses. There were repertoire samples only from the period after the peak T cell response.

Turning to this clone: Its matching antigen is unknown.

Profiling relied on immunoSEQ multiplex PCR, and the TCRdb table lists in-frame clones only, not all of them. The sample yields some 120,000 clones, around 83% seen once. The length of the CDR3 is 14 residues. With 5 bases clipped from V and 7 bases from J, the junction kept 7 bases outside the gene matches. Germline-derived CDR1 and CDR2 are SGHAT and FQNNGV. Both about-4-week and about-12-week second-dose recipients were combined. This sequence joins TRBV11-2 and TRBJ1-1; 10 bases are shared with TRBD1. Sequenced here: peripheral blood, sampled 28 days after the second AZD1222 dose. This clonotype originated in an adult who received the AZD1222 COVID-19 vaccine. The CDR3 DNA follows: TGTGCCAGCAGCAAATCCGGGACAGGGGTTGAAGCTTTCTTT. It codes for CASSKSGTGVEAFF. The whole variable domain, remainder taken from reference TRBV11-2 and TRBJ1-1, is EAGVAQSPRYKIIEKRQSVAFWCNPISGHATLYWYQQILGQGPKLLIQFQNNGVVDDSQLPKDRFSAERLKGVDSTLKIQPAKLEDSAVYLCASSKSGTGVEAFFGQGTRLTVV.